This passage covers 4 T cell receptor beta chains from one sample sequenced in a study of cytomegalovirus exposure and HLA in healthy donors (dated by TCRdb to 2015 to 2018). The library was made by the immunoSEQ multiplex PCR assay. For the multiplex PCR, a mixture combining 60 forward primers for TCR Vbeta segments and 13 reverse primers for TCR Jbeta segments was used. The table comes from immuneACCESS by way of TCRdb, which keeps in-frame sequences with V and J called. Part of the clones is missing from these tables; in studies checked, under half for an unresolved V gene and the rest for unknown reasons. The sample table contains about 130,000 clones; only one count was recorded for over 70% of them. The ten largest clonotypes hold 3.5% to 4.5% of the sample. Sequencing input: PBMCs. The origin of the receptors is a man between 18 and 29 years old in good health and CMV-seropositive.

This clone was found once. The V and J genes are TRBV6-6 and TRBJ2-7, with 10 positions matching TRBD2. This CDR3 is 16 amino acids long. Germline V gene data show CDR1 as MNHNY and CDR2 as SVGAGI (reference sequence). J was trimmed by 2 bases and V by 6 bases; bases with no gene match: 10. The DNA of the CDR3 is TGTGCCAGCAGCGAAAGGACTAGCGGAAGTCCCTACGAGCAGTACTTC. Translating it yields CASSERTSGSPYEQYF.

The chain couples TRBV30 to TRBJ1-6, with D perhaps matching TRBD1 (5 bases). Per germline, CDR1 GTSNPN and CDR2 SVGIG (reference sequence). This CDR3 spans 15 amino acids. V lost 0 bases and J 6 bases, leaving 12 bases between the germline ends. The CDR3 nucleotides read TGTGCCTGGAGTGTTTTAAACAGGCCTAATTCACCCCTCCACTTT. As protein: CAWSVLNRPNSPLHF.

V gene TRBV18 combines with J gene TRBJ2-2; 9 nucleotides line up with TRBD1. CDR3 length: 17 amino acids. Germline values: CDR1 KGHSH, CDR2 LQKENI. J was trimmed by 6 bases and V by 5 bases; bases with no gene match: 13. The CDR3 spells CASSSLRGQGYSGELFF. The CDR3 DNA is TGTGCCAGCTCATCTCTTCGCGGACAGGGGTATTCCGGGGAGCTGTTTTTT.

About this clone itself: Sequence at one end of the junction differs from germline and may be a read error. The chain employs TRBV7-9 and TRBJ1-2; D is uncertain. Germline CDR1 SEHNR, CDR2 FQNEAQ (reference sequence). The CDR3 spans 15 residues. CDR3 amino acids: CSSSLPPQDNYGYTF. The CDR3 nucleotides are TGTTCCAGCAGCTTACCCCCTCAGGATAACTATGGCTACACCTTC. Complete variable domain (other parts from reference TRBV7-9 and TRBJ1-2): DTGVSQNPRHKITKRGQNVTFRCDPISEHNRLYWYRQTLGQGPEFLTYFQNEAQLEKSRLLSDRFSAERPKGSFSTLEIQRTEQGDSAMYLCSSSLPPQDNYGYTFGSGTRLTVV.